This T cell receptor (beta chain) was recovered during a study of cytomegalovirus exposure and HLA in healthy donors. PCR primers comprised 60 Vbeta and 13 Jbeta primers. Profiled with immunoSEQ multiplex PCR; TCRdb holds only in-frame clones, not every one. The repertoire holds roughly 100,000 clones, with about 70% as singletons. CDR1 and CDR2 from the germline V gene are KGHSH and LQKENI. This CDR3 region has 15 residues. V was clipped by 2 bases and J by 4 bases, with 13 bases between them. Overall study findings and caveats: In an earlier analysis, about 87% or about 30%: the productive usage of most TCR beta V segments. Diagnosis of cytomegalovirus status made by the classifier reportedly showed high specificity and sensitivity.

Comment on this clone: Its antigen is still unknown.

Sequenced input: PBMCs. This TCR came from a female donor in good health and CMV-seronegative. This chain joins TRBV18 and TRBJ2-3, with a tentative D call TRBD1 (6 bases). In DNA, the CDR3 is TGTGCCAGCTCACCAGGGGGCTCTTTTGCAGATACGCAGTATTTT. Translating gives CASSPGGSFADTQYF.